The entry that follows covers one TCR beta chain sequence. Its antigen is unknown. This CDR3 spans 15 amino acids. J lost 2 bases, V lost 5 bases, and 6 bases had no gene match. Germline-derived CDR1 and CDR2 are MGHDK and SYGVNS. Template for every sorted-subset replicate PCR totaled approximately 200 ng DNA, 25,000 to 35,000 T cell genomes. As handled by the study authors: With immunoSEQ giving junction-only sequences and no quality scores, filtering differed. Only in-frame clones appear in the TCRdb table, and some are missing; sequencing was by immunoSEQ multiplex PCR. V and J calls and clone size are given by that table; D and trimming were obtained from the DNA. The sample shows 2 million or so clones, 90% to 95% of them seen only once. This entry comes from a study of shared clonotypes between healthy human individuals. Study-wide findings and caveats: The small donor group covered limited genetic and exposure diversity.

The clonotype originates from a man aged 18 to 30 in good health. Sequenced: naive CD4+ T cells sorted from blood. Subset given: CD45RA+ positively selected. The V and J genes are TRBV25-1 and TRBJ2-3, with 8 bases that match TRBD2. CDR3 residues: CASSHREGYTDTQYF. For the CDR3, the DNA is TGTGCCAGCAGTCATCGGGAGGGCTACACAGATACGCAGTATTTT.